The 11 T cell receptor beta chains given below trace back to one sample, sequenced in a study of T cell repertoires in cytomegalovirus infection. In TCRdb, the reads were re-called with MiXCR into one record per CDR3 protein. The sample yields under 300,000 distinct CDR3 sequences, roughly a fifth seen once. No antigens are known for them. Sample: cultured PBMCs, taken from culture after CMV antigen stimulation. These receptors were obtained from a human donor in good health (CMV status not recorded). Some clones in this sample may be carry-over from other donors' samples.

This clonotype was detected a few times. The chain has TRBV10-3 and TRBJ2-1; 7 bases are shared with TRBD2. Germline V CDR1 and CDR2: ENHRY, SYGVKD. The CDR3 runs to 14 residues. The J segment lost 9 bases and the V segment lost 5 bases, leaving 10 bases of the junction unmatched. The CDR3 is CAISRLGLDGEQFF. CDR3 sequence (DNA): TGTGCCATCAGTCGGTTAGGACTAGACGGTGAGCAGTTCTTC.

This sequence joins TRBV7-9 and TRBJ2-5; D could derive from TRBD1 or TRBD2 (5 bases each). V was cut by 1 base and J by 5 bases, with 14 bases left in between. CDR1 and CDR2 (germline): SEHNR, FQNEAQ (reference sequence). CDR3 size: 15 residues. The CDR3 loop reads CASSLGPSGTETQYF. The CDR3, as DNA: TGTGCCAGCAGCTTAGGGCCCTCAGGGACCGAGACCCAGTACTTC.

This clonotype was counted a few times. The chain is built from TRBV11-2 and TRBJ1-1; the D gene is possibly TRBD1 (6 bases). The germline CDR1 and CDR2 sequences are SGHAT and FQNNGV. The CDR3 covers 14 residues. V was cut by 6 bases and J by 4 bases, with 15 bases left in between. CDR3 nucleotides: TGTGCCAGCAGACATACAACAGGGTTCACTGAAGCTTTCTTT. This gives the protein CASRHTTGFTEAFF.

Remarks on this clonotype: One base away lies a much larger clone, so this may be a sequencing read error. The CDR3 DNA reads as TGTGCCAGCCAGCGGGAGTTAACTTCCAACAATGAGCAGTTCTTC. This encodes CASQRELTSNNEQFF. This chain joins TRBV7-2 and TRBJ2-1; 8 bases agree with TRBD2. This CDR3 spans 15 amino acids. The junction had 11 bases not matched to a gene; V was cut back by 8 bases and J by 5 bases. Per the germline V gene, CDR1 is SGHTA and CDR2 is FQGNSA.

This clonotype came up a few times. The chain links TRBV28 to TRBJ1-5; possible D gene TRBD1, 5 bases. CDR3 length: 15 amino acids. Germline CDR1 and CDR2: MDHEN and SYDVKM. The ends were cut back, 3 bases at V and 2 bases at J, with 11 bases in the middle. The CDR3 DNA is TGTGCCAGCAGTTTCTCCGGGGGACGCAATCAGCCCCAGCATTTT. The encoded protein is CASSFSGGRNQPQHF.

This clonotype was counted a few times. The rearrangement uses TRBV6-1 and TRBJ2-5, with 8 bases identical to TRBD1. The germline CDR1 and CDR2 sequences are MNHNS and SASEGT. This CDR3 has 15 residues. V trimming: 5 bases; J trimming: 4 bases; junction bases outside the gene matches: 9. CDR3 in amino acids: CASSSVTGVGETQYF. The CDR3 nucleotides read TGTGCCAGCAGTTCTGTGACAGGGGTTGGAGAGACCCAGTACTTC.

The CDR3, as DNA: TGTGCCAGCAGTTACTCGGGGGGCACCTACGAGCAGTACTTC. Translated, it gives CASSYSGGTYEQYF. J is TRBJ2-7 and V is TRBV6-5; D is possibly TRBD1 or TRBD2 (6 bases each). Trimming stripped 0 bases from V and 2 bases from J, with 8 bases between. Germline CDR1 is MNHEY and CDR2 is SVGAGI. This CDR3 has 14 amino acids.

This clonotype has more than one count but fewer than ten. The chain combines TRBV7-2 with TRBJ2-7; D not certain. This CDR3 comprises 15 residues. The V gene's germline CDR1 is SGHTA and CDR2 FQGNSA. V was pared by 0 bases and J by 7 bases, with 16 bases between. The CDR3 DNA reads as TGTGCCAGCAGCTTAGCGGGCCCGTTAGCAGGTGAGCAGTACTTC. Its protein is CASSLAGPLAGEQYF.

This CDR3 reads CAISEGTSSYEQYF. In nucleotides, the CDR3 is TGTGCCATCAGTGAGGGGACTAGCTCCTACGAGCAGTACTTC. V gene TRBV10-3 combines with J gene TRBJ2-7, with 8 nucleotides matching TRBD2. The CDR3 has 14 residues. The V segment lost 2 bases and the J segment 0 bases; nucleotides outside the gene matches: 0. Germline V CDR1 and CDR2: ENHRY, SYGVKD.

The V call is TRBV6-1, the J call TRBJ2-2; a possible D gene is TRBD2 (5 bases). The CDR3 contains 13 residues. Trimming took 6 bases from V and 7 from J, leaving 12 bases between them. The germline gives CDR1 MNHNS, CDR2 SASEGT. CDR3 DNA: TGTGCCAGCAGAACAATCGGGATCGGGGAGCTGTTTTTT. This translates into CASRTIGIGELFF.

Only a few counts were recorded for this clonotype. V is TRBV6-2 or TRBV6-3 and J is TRBJ2-7; D perhaps matches TRBD2 (6 bases). Germline lookup yields CDR1 MNHEY and CDR2 SVGEGT. The CDR3 spans 14 residues. V was shortened by 4 bases and J by 3 bases, with 13 bases between the two germline ends. CDR3 nucleotides: TGTGCCAGCAGTTCCGGGACTCCGAGCTACGAGCAGTACGTC. It yields the protein CASSSGTPSYEQYV.